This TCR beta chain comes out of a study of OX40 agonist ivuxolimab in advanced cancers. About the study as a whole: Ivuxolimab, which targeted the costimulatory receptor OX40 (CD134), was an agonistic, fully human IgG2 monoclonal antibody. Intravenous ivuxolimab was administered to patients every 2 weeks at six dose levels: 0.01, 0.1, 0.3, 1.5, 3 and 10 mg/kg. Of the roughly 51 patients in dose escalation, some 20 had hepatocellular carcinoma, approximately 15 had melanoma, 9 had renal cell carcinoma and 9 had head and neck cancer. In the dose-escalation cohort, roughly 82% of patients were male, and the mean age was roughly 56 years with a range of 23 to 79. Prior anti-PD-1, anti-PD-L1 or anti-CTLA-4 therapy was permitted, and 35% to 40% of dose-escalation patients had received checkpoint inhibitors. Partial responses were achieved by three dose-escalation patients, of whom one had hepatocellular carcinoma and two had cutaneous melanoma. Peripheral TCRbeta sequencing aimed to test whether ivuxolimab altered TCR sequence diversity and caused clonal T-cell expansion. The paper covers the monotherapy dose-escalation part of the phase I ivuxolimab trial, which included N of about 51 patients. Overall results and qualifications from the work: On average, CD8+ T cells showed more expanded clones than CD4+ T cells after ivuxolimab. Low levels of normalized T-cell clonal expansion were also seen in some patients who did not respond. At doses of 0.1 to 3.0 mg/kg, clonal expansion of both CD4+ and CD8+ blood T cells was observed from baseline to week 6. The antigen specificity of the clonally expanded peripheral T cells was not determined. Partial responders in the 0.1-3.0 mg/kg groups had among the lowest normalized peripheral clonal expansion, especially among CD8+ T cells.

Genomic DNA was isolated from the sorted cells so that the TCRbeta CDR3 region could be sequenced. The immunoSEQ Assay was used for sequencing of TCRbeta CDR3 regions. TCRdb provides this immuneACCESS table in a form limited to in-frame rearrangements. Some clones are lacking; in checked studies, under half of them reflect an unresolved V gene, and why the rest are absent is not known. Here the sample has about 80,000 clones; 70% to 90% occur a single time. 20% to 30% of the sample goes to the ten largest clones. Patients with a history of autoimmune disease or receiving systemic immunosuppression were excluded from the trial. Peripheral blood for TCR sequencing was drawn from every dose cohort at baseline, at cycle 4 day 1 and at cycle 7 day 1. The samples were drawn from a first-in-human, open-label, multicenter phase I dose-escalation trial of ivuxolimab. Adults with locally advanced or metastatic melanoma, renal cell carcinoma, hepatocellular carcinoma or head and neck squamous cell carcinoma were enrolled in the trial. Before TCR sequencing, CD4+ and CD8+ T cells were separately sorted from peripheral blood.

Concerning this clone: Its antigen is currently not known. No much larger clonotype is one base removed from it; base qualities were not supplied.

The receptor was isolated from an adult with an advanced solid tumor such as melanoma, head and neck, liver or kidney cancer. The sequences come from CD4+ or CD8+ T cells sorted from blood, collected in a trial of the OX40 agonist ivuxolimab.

The DNA sequence is given as TGTGCCAGCAGCTCCACAGATACGCAGTATTTT. Its translation is CASSSTDTQYF. Here the chain combines TRBV5-4 and TRBJ2-3; no D segment can be confidently identified. V gives up 3 bases and J gives up 2 bases, and the segment between their germline ends measures 1 base. The CDR3 covers 11 residues, taking in both the cysteine and the phenylalanine. The read is trimmed to its CDR3 DNA, 33 bases read in frame from base 1. The germline V gene (reference sequence) yields SGHNT for CDR1 and YYREEE for CDR2.